This T cell receptor (beta chain) was recorded in a study of shared clonotypes between healthy human individuals. TCRdb keeps only in-frame clones here, not all; method: immunoSEQ multiplex PCR. The sample has hundreds of thousands of clones, roughly 92% seen once. The CDR3 is made up of 14 amino acids. Trimming stripped 2 bases from V and 8 bases from J, with 15 bases between. Looked up from germline, CDR1 is MNHEY and CDR2 is SVGAGI. It was CD45RO-negative cells, positively selected for CCR7, that made up naive CD8 cells, with terminally differentiated effector memory CD45RA+ cells excluded. This chain joins TRBV6-5 and TRBJ1-1; D unresolved. The sequence came from a man between 25 and 39 years old in good health. The sample taken for sequencing was naive CD8+ T cells sorted from blood. The CDR3 reads CASSYRGSGAEAFF. The CDR3 nucleotides read TGTGCCAGCAGTTACCGAGGGTCGGGCGCAGAAGCTTTCTTT.